This T cell receptor beta chain is from a study of OX40 agonist ivuxolimab in advanced cancers. In terms of the full investigation: Ivuxolimab was an agonistic, fully human IgG2 monoclonal antibody directed against OX40 (CD134), a costimulatory receptor. Intravenous ivuxolimab was administered to patients every 2 weeks at six dose levels: 0.01, 0.1, 0.3, 1.5, 3 and 10 mg/kg. Among the roughly 50 dose-escalation patients, some 20 had hepatocellular carcinoma, around 15 melanoma, 9 renal cell carcinoma and 9 head and neck cancer. A male proportion of 82.7% and a mean age of 60 years, ranging from about 23 to 90, were recorded for the dose-escalation cohort. Patients were allowed to have had prior anti-PD-1, anti-PD-L1 or anti-CTLA-4 therapy, and about 40% of the dose-escalation patients had been treated with checkpoint inhibitors. Partial responses were achieved by three dose-escalation patients, of whom one had hepatocellular carcinoma and two had cutaneous melanoma. Peripheral TCRbeta sequencing was intended to test whether TCR sequence diversity was altered and clonal T-cell expansion was caused by ivuxolimab. The paper reports the monotherapy dose-escalation portion (N of about 56 patients) of the phase I ivuxolimab trial.

As regards this clone: Its target antigen remains unknown. No quality values exist for individual bases; no much larger clone is one base distant.

Looking up the germline V gene (reference sequence) yields CDR1 LNHDA and CDR2 SQIVND. Taken from cysteine to phenylalanine, the CDR3 has 17 residues. The DNA shown is the 51-base CDR3, in frame from base 1. V is reduced by 3 bases and J by 9 bases, leaving a spacing of 24 bases between them. Results and caveats for the whole study, not just this receptor: After ivuxolimab, CD8+ T cells had more expanded clones than CD4+ T cells on average. At doses of 0.1 to 3.0 mg/kg, clonal expansion of both CD4+ and CD8+ T cells in blood was seen between baseline and week 6. Low levels of normalized T-cell clonal expansion were also shown by some nonresponding patients. Antigen specificity was not determined for the clonally expanded peripheral T cells. In the 0.1-3.0 mg/kg groups, partial responders had among the lowest normalized peripheral clonal expansion, particularly in CD8+ T cells.

Genomic DNA was extracted from sorted cells for sequencing of the TCRbeta CDR3 region. The immunoSEQ Assay was used for sequencing of TCRbeta CDR3 regions. TCRdb limited this immuneACCESS table to in-frame rearrangements with V and J called. A share of clones is missing; checked studies link under half to unresolved V genes, and the rest is unexplained. A total of 60,000 to 85,000 clones appear in this sample, about nine tenths of them only once. The ten most abundant clones make up 0.45% to 0.55% of the sample. The trial excluded patients who had a history of autoimmune disease or who were on systemic immunosuppression. Peripheral blood for TCR sequencing was collected from all dose cohorts at baseline, on cycle 4 day 1, and on cycle 7 day 1. Samples came from an open-label, multicenter, first-in-human phase I dose-escalation trial of ivuxolimab. Adults with locally advanced or metastatic head and neck squamous cell, hepatocellular, melanoma or renal cell carcinoma were enrolled in the trial. CD4+ and CD8+ T cells were sorted separately from peripheral blood before TCR sequencing.

The sample in question was CD4+ or CD8+ T cells sorted from blood, obtained in a trial of the OX40 agonist ivuxolimab. The chain is made from TRBV19 and TRBJ2-1; the D gene could be either TRBD1 or TRBD2, each agreeing at 5 bases. The sequence came from an adult with an advanced solid tumor such as melanoma, head and neck, liver or kidney cancer. The nucleotides are TGTGCCAGTAGTATTGGCCCCCACGGGGCGCTTATACGTGAGCAGTTCTTC. Translated, it reads CASSIGPHGALIREQFF.